What follows are 29 T cell receptor beta chains derived from one specimen sequenced in a study of cytomegalovirus exposure and HLA in healthy donors. 13 Jbeta primers and 60 Vbeta primers were used for the PCR. Libraries were prepared by immunoSEQ multiplex PCR; TCRdb keeps only in-frame clonotypes and omits some of them. The table lists tens of thousands of clones, over 50% of them singletons. Sample: PBMCs. These receptor sequences come from a man between 35 and 55 years old in good health and CMV-seropositive.

The rearrangement joins TRBV4-1 to TRBJ1-5, with D perhaps TRBD1 (6 bases). Trimming took 1 base from V and 7 from J, leaving 8 bases between them. CDR1 is MGHRA, CDR2 YSYEKL, per germline. This CDR3 comprises 13 residues. CDR3 in DNA: TGCGCCAGCAGCCAAGCTCAGGGGCAGCCCCAGCATTTT. Protein: CASSQAQGQPQHF.

V gene TRBV5-1 combines with J gene TRBJ1-1; D is uncertain. CDR1 and CDR2 from the germline V gene are SGHRS and YFSETQ. The ends were cut back, 4 bases at V and 0 bases at J, with 7 bases in the middle. The length of the CDR3 is 13 residues. The CDR3 reads CASSPLVNTEAFF. The CDR3 bases are TGCGCCAGCAGCCCCCTAGTGAACACTGAAGCTTTCTTT. Complete variable domain (other parts from reference TRBV5-1 and TRBJ1-1): KAGVTQTPRYLIKTRGQQVTLSCSPISGHRSVSWYQQTPGQGLQFLFEYFSETQRNKGNFPGRFSGRQFSNSRSEMNVSTLELGDSALYLCASSPLVNTEAFFGQGTRLTVV.

The chain joins TRBV13 to TRBJ2-4; D is unclear. This CDR3 comprises 16 residues. V was pared by 5 bases and J by 1 base, with 15 bases between. CDR1 and CDR2 from the germline V gene are PRHDT and FYEKMQ (reference sequence). The CDR3 DNA follows: TGTGCCAGCAGCCCTACCGGTATGGAGGCCAAAAACATTCAGTACTTC. Its protein is CASSPTGMEAKNIQYF.

The chain links TRBV29-1 to TRBJ1-2, with D perhaps TRBD1 (5 bases). The germline gives CDR1 SQVTM, CDR2 ANQGSEA. Trimming removed 6 bases at V and 4 bases at J, with 15 bases between. The CDR3 sequence is 13 residues long. CDR3 DNA: TGCAGCGTCAGGGAGGCGTATTTCTATGGCTACACCTTC. Amino acid sequence: CSVREAYFYGYTF.

V usage is TRBV5-4 and J usage is TRBJ2-3; D is possibly TRBD2 (6 bases). Trimming stripped 0 bases from V and 3 bases from J, with 14 bases between. There are 16 residues in the CDR3. Germline V CDR1 and CDR2: SGHNT, YYREEE (reference sequence). CDR3 DNA: TGTGCCAGCAGCTTGGACCCCGGGGGTAGGACAGATACGCAGTATTTT. It translates to CASSLDPGGRTDTQYF.

The J gene is TRBJ2-5, the V gene TRBV27; possible D gene TRBD2, 7 bases. Trimming pared 3 bases from V and 6 bases from J, leaving 11 bases between. This CDR3 is 13 amino acids long. CDR1 is MNHEY and CDR2 is SMNVEV in the germline V gene (reference sequence). Written as DNA, the CDR3 is TGTGCCAGCAGTTTGGGCGGGGGCAAGACCCAGTACTTC. Its translation is CASSLGGGKTQYF.

V is TRBV6-1 and J is TRBJ2-1; TRBD2 aligns across 8 bases. Germline CDR1 is MNHNS and CDR2 is SASEGT. The J segment lost 3 bases and the V segment lost 6 bases, leaving 4 bases of the junction unmatched. The CDR3 extends over 14 amino acids. Written as DNA, the CDR3 is TGTGCCAGCAGAACTAGCGGCTTCTACAATGAGCAGTTCTTC. Translation gives CASRTSGFYNEQFF.

This chain links TRBV9 with TRBJ1-4; 10 nucleotides match TRBD1. CDR3 length: 15 residues. Germline V lookup: CDR1 SGDLS, CDR2 YYNGEE. The J segment lost 8 bases and the V segment lost 0 bases, leaving 4 bases of the junction unmatched. Written as DNA, the CDR3 is TGTGCCAGCAGCGTAGCAGGACAGGGGGGGGAAAAACTGTTTTTT. Its translation: CASSVAGQGGEKLFF.

This clone was found a few times. The chain uses TRBV6-1 and TRBJ2-5; 12 positions agree with TRBD2. This CDR3 contains 15 residues. Germline V gives CDR1 MNHNS, CDR2 SASEGT. The V and J ends lost 2 bases and 2 bases, in that order; junction bases with no gene match: 0. DNA of the CDR3: TGTGCCAGCAGTGAACTAGCGGGGGGGCAAGAGACCCAGTACTTC. It encodes CASSELAGGQETQYF.

This clone appeared a single time. V gene TRBV6-6 combines with J gene TRBJ2-1; 7 nucleotides agree with TRBD1. The CDR3 loop spans 15 amino acids. Germline CDR1 reads MNHNY; CDR2 reads SVGAGI (reference sequence). Trimming removed 5 bases from V and 0 bases from J; junction bases left unmatched: 4. In DNA form, the CDR3 reads TGTGCCAGCAGTCGGGACAGCAACTCCTACAATGAGCAGTTCTTC. Its protein is CASSRDSNSYNEQFF.

The chain has TRBV7-9 and TRBJ2-7; tentatively, D is TRBD1 (6 bases). This CDR3 spans 14 amino acids. Deletions cut 0 bases from V and 3 bases from J, with 9 bases between. Germline lookup yields CDR1 SEHNR and CDR2 FQNEAQ (reference sequence). Here the CDR3 reads CASSLAGQNYEQYF. CDR3 sequence (DNA): TGTGCCAGCAGCTTAGCTGGACAGAACTACGAGCAGTACTTC.

This chain joins TRBV6-5 and TRBJ1-5; TRBD1 aligns across 7 bases. The CDR3 is 15 residues long. The germline CDR1 and CDR2 sequences are MNHEY and SVGAGI. Trimming cost V 6 bases and J 4 bases; bases outside gene matches: 9. This CDR3 reads CASSRGPGGNQPQHF. DNA of the CDR3: TGTGCCAGCAGCCGCGGACCAGGGGGGAATCAGCCCCAGCATTTT.

Only a few counts were recorded for this clone. V gene TRBV4-1 combines with J gene TRBJ1-5; possibly TRBD1 for D (5 bases). The CDR3 loop spans 13 amino acids. V was shortened by 7 bases and J by 6 bases, with 13 bases between the two germline ends. Germline CDR1 reads MGHRA; CDR2 reads YSYEKL. Here the CDR3 reads CASTGGGGQPQHF. The CDR3 coding sequence is TGCGCCAGCACCGGGGGTGGGGGTCAGCCCCAGCATTTT.

J is TRBJ1-5 and V is TRBV27, with unresolved D. Germline CDR1 reads MNHEY; CDR2 reads SMNVEV (reference sequence). Deletions cut 11 bases from V and 4 bases from J, with 12 bases between. This CDR3 comprises 12 residues. The CDR3, as DNA: TGTGCCCCCGAGGGAAATAATCAGCCCCAGCATTTT. Translating gives CAPEGNNQPQHF.

J is TRBJ2-5 and V is TRBV7-9; D perhaps matches TRBD2 (6 bases). The J call may be wrong; the DNA end is better matched by TRBJ2-7. In germline, CDR1 is SEHNR, CDR2 FQNEAQ (reference sequence). CDR3 size: 15 residues. CDR3 nucleotides: TGTGCCAGCAGCTTAAGCCGACTAGGGATCAACGAGCAGTACTTC. Protein product: CASSLSRLGINEQYF.

V and J are TRBV10-2 and TRBJ2-5, with D possibly TRBD2 on 5 matching bases. The germline gives CDR1 WSHSY, CDR2 SAAADI. The CDR3 is made up of 15 amino acids. Trimming removed 0 bases from V and 5 bases from J, with 13 bases in between. The CDR3 DNA sequence: TGCGCCAGCAGTGAGTCGGAGGTGGGCGGGGAGACCCAGTACTTC. Its protein product is CASSESEVGGETQYF.

The V and J genes are TRBV5-8 and TRBJ1-2; 9 nucleotides agree with TRBD1. Germline CDR1 SGHTS, CDR2 YDEGEE. V shed 6 bases, J shed 6 bases, and the junction held 9 bases outside the gene matches. CDR3 length: 14 amino acids. The CDR3 loop reads CASNPGQGLHGYTF. CDR3 coding DNA: TGTGCCAGCAATCCGGGACAGGGACTACATGGCTACACCTTC.

J is TRBJ2-7 and V is TRBV19, with 8 bases identical to TRBD1. The CDR3 totals 13 residues. Trimming cost V 5 bases and J 5 bases; bases outside gene matches: 5. CDR1 and CDR2 from the germline V gene are LNHDA and SQIVND (reference sequence). CDR3 nucleotides: TGTGCCAGTAGTCGGACAGGGCTCAACGAGCAGTACTTC. Protein sequence: CASSRTGLNEQYF.

The chain links TRBV2 to TRBJ2-3, with TRBD1 matching over 9 bases. The CDR3 sequence is 15 residues long. Trimming took 6 bases from V and 1 from J; bases not matched to a gene: 5. In germline, CDR1 is SNHLY, CDR2 FYNNEI. The CDR3, as DNA: TGTGCCAGCAGCAGACAGGGGGAGGGCACAGATACGCAGTATTTT. This translates into CASSRQGEGTDTQYF.

The chain couples TRBV5-4 to TRBJ2-7; 8 bases are shared with TRBD1. The germline CDR1 and CDR2 sequences are SGHNT and YYREEE (reference sequence). The CDR3 spans 14 residues. V trimming: 0 bases; J trimming: 2 bases; junction bases outside the gene matches: 1. CDR3 loop: CASSLGTGTYEQYF. The DNA of the CDR3 is TGTGCCAGCAGCTTGGGGACAGGGACCTACGAGCAGTACTTC.

This rearrangement joins TRBV5-4 to TRBJ2-3; 8 bases agree with TRBD1. The J segment lost 6 bases and the V segment lost 4 bases, leaving 4 bases of the junction unmatched. The germline gives CDR1 SGHNT, CDR2 YYREEE (reference sequence). CDR3 size: 13 residues. CDR3 DNA: TGTGCCAGCAGCCGACAGGGGTTCGATACGCAGTATTTT. The encoded protein is CASSRQGFDTQYF.

In DNA form, the CDR3 reads TGTGCCTCAAGCCCGGGTCCGGAGGCAGATACGCAGTATTTT. It is translated as CASSPGPEADTQYF. V and J are TRBV4-2 and TRBJ2-3; D is perhaps TRBD2 (5 bases). Germline CDR1 is LGHNA and CDR2 is YNFKEQ. V gave up 11 bases and J gave up 4 bases, with 19 bases separating them. This CDR3 has 14 residues.

The chain employs TRBV5-5 and TRBJ1-1; 11 positions agree with TRBD1. The CDR3 sequence is 17 residues long. The germline V gene encodes CDR1 SGHKS and CDR2 YYEKEE (reference sequence). V shed 4 bases and J 3 bases; nucleotides not matched to a gene: 11. CDR3 DNA: TGTGCCAGCAGCCAGGGAACCGGGGACAGGGGGGACACTGAAGCTTTCTTT. It translates to CASSQGTGDRGDTEAFF. The entire variable domain, with the rest obtained from reference TRBV5-5 and TRBJ1-1, is as follows: DAGVTQSPTHLIKTRGQQVTLRCSPISGHKSVSWYQQVLGQGPQFIFQYYEKEERGRGNFPDRFSARQFPNYSSELNVNALLLGDSALYLCASSQGTGDRGDTEAFFGQGTRLTVV.

This sequence joins TRBV28 and TRBJ2-7; 7 nucleotides agree with TRBD1. The V segment lost 5 bases and the J segment 0 bases; nucleotides outside the gene matches: 4. Germline CDR1 MDHEN, CDR2 SYDVKM. There are 14 residues in the CDR3. In nucleotides, the CDR3 is TGTGCCAGCAGTACATACAGGGGCTCCTACGAGCAGTACTTC. Protein product: CASSTYRGSYEQYF.

The chain recombines TRBV7-3 with TRBJ2-7; possible D gene TRBD2, 6 bases. Trimming shortened V by 4 bases and J by 3 bases, and 13 bases separated the two germline ends. The CDR3 is 14 residues long. Per the germline V gene, CDR1 is SGHTA and CDR2 is FQGTGA. The CDR3: CASSSGGENYEQYF. The DNA for the CDR3 is TGTGCCAGCAGCTCCGGGGGAGAGAACTACGAGCAGTACTTC.

The genes are TRBV7-9 and TRBJ2-7; D may be TRBD2 (6 bases). Between the trimmed V and J ends, which lost 6 bases and 5 bases, there was a span of 11 bases. The germline V gene has CDR1 SEHNR and CDR2 FQNEAQ (reference sequence). This CDR3 is 12 amino acids long. CDR3 DNA sequence: TGTGCCAGCAGGAAGGAGGGCCACGAGCAGTACTTC. Protein: CASRKEGHEQYF.

This chain joins TRBV5-1 and TRBJ1-2; D is perhaps TRBD1 (6 bases). This CDR3 has 16 amino acids. CDR1 SGHRS and CDR2 YFSETQ come from the germline V gene. V gave up 4 bases and J gave up 0 bases, with 16 bases separating them. CDR3 amino acids: CASSRVMAGANYGYTF. The CDR3 nucleotides read TGCGCCAGCAGCCGGGTCATGGCAGGGGCTAACTATGGCTACACCTTC. Supplemented by reference TRBV5-1 and TRBJ1-2, the full variable domain reads KAGVTQTPRYLIKTRGQQVTLSCSPISGHRSVSWYQQTPGQGLQFLFEYFSETQRNKGNFPGRFSGRQFSNSRSEMNVSTLELGDSALYLCASSRVMAGANYGYTFGSGTRLTVV.

The chain combines TRBV2 with TRBJ2-2; the D gene is possibly TRBD2 (7 bases). V was pared by 6 bases and J by 6 bases, with 17 bases between. Germline loops: CDR1 SNHLY, CDR2 FYNNEI. This CDR3 spans 15 amino acids. In DNA, the CDR3 is TGTGCCAGCAGAGTAGGGCGGGGGCTGCCCGGGGAGCTGTTTTTT. It specifies CASRVGRGLPGELFF.

The rearrangement joins TRBV5-1 to TRBJ1-4, with no clear D. Germline-derived CDR1 and CDR2 are SGHRS and YFSETQ. CDR3 length equals 16 residues. V lost 0 bases and J lost 3, with 12 bases in between. The CDR3 loop is CASSLGGGASNEKLFF. The CDR3 DNA sequence: TGCGCCAGCAGCTTGGGAGGCGGTGCGTCTAATGAAAAACTGTTTTTT. Combining the CDR3 with reference TRBV5-1 and TRBJ1-4 gives the whole variable domain KAGVTQTPRYLIKTRGQQVTLSCSPISGHRSVSWYQQTPGQGLQFLFEYFSETQRNKGNFPGRFSGRQFSNSRSEMNVSTLELGDSALYLCASSLGGGASNEKLFFGSGTQLSVL.